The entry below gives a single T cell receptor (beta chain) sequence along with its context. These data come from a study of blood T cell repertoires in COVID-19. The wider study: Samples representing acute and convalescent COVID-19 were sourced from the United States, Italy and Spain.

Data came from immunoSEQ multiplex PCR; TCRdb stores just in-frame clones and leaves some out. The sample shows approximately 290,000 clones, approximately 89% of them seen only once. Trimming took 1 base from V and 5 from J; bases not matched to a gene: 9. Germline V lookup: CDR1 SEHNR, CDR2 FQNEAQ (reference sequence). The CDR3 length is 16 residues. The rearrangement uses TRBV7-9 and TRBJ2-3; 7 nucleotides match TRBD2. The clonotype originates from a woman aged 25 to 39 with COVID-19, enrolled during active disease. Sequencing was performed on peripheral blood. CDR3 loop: CASSLGGAGEGDTQYF. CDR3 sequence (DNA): TGTGCCAGCAGCTTAGGAGGGGCGGGAGAGGGAGATACGCAGTATTTT.